This T cell receptor beta chain was observed in a study of siplizumab effects on memory and regulatory T cells. Germline-derived CDR1 and CDR2 are LNHDA and SQIVND (reference sequence). The CDR3 totals 14 residues. V was cut by 5 bases and J by 0 bases, with 8 bases left in between. The assay was immunoSEQ multiplex PCR, and TCRdb's table has in-frame clones only and misses some. Of some 110,000 clones listed, about 93% are singletons. Sequenced: Tregs sorted from blood. The gene calls are TRBV19 and TRBJ1-5, with a weak D call TRBD1 (5 bases). This sequence originates from a human donor in good health. Here the CDR3 reads CASSWGISNQPQHF. CDR3 coding DNA: TGTGCCAGTAGTTGGGGGATTAGCAATCAGCCCCAGCATTTT.